These 5 T cell receptor beta chains were all obtained from the same sample, sequenced in a study of T cell repertoires in cytomegalovirus infection. No antigen has been assigned to these receptors. One entry per CDR3 protein, called by TCRdb with MiXCR from the reads. In the table there are about 830,000 distinct CDR3 sequences, over 25% of which are singletons. The specimen comprised cultured CD8+ T cells from PBMCs, sampled from culture after CMV antigen stimulation. These receptors were obtained from a human donor in good health (CMV status not recorded). Some clones in this sample may be carry-over from other donors' samples.

With regard to this clonotype: This could be a read error, since a much larger clone is one nucleotide away. The chain carries TRBV7-3 and TRBJ1-1; D is undetermined. Trimming cost V 3 bases and J 1 base, with 9 bases left between them. Per germline, CDR1 SGHTA and CDR2 FQGTGA. The CDR3 totals 14 residues. The CDR3 DNA is TGTGCCAGCAGCTTCGTACAGCCGAACACTGAAGCTTTCTTT. Translated: CASSFVQPNTEAFF. Together with reference TRBV7-3 and TRBJ1-1, the CDR3 gives the full variable domain: GAGVSQTPSNKVTEKGKYVELRCDPISGHTALYWYRQSLGQGPEFLIYFQGTGAADDSGLPNDRFFAVRPEGSVSTLKIQRTERGDSAVYLCASSFVQPNTEAFFGQGTRLTVV.

The chain couples TRBV14 to TRBJ1-2; 9 nucleotides match TRBD1. CDR1 and CDR2 (germline): SGHDN, FVKESK. The CDR3 runs to 14 residues. V shed 2 bases and J 7 bases; nucleotides not matched to a gene: 5. CDR3 sequence: CASSQTGGLLGYTF. The CDR3, as DNA: TGTGCCAGCAGCCAAACAGGGGGCCTTCTTGGCTACACCTTC.

V usage is TRBV12-3 or TRBV12-4 and J usage is TRBJ2-1; no reliable D call. The V end was cut by 2 bases, the J end by 6 bases, with 5 bases between. The CDR3 is 12 amino acids. In nucleotides, the CDR3 is TGTGCCAGCAGTTTAAATGTCAATGAGCAGTTCTTC. It codes for CASSLNVNEQFF.

The V call is TRBV6-1, the J call TRBJ2-7, with D unresolved. The germline V gene has CDR1 MNHNS and CDR2 SASEGT. The ends were cut back, 7 bases at V and 3 bases at J, with 19 bases in the middle. There are 15 residues in the CDR3. This CDR3 is CASTQRAGPYYEQYV. CDR3 bases: TGTGCCAGCACCCAACGGGCAGGCCCTTACTACGAGCAGTACGTC.

This clonotype was seen ten or more times. Written as DNA, the CDR3 is TGTGCCAGCAGCCAGATACCTAGCGGGGGTTGGGAGACCCAGTACTTC. This gives the protein CASSQIPSGGWETQYF. The chain is built from TRBV7-2 and TRBJ2-5; 10 nucleotides align to TRBD2. The CDR3 contains 16 residues. From germline, CDR1 is SGHTA and CDR2 FQGNSA. Trimming at V came to 5 bases and at J to 5 bases, leaving 11 bases not matched to a gene.